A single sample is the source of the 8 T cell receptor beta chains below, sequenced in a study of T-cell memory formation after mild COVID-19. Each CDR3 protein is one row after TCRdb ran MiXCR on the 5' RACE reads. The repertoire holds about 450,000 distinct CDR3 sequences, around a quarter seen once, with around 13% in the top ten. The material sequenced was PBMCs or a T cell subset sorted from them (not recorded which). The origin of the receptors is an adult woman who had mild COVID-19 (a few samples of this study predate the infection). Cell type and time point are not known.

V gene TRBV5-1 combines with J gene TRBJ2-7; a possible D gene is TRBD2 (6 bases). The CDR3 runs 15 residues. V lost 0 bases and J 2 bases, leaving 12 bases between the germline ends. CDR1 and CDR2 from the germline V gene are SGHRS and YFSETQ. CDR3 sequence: CASSLVGSGPYEQYF. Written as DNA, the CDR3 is TGCGCCAGCAGCTTGGTGGGTAGCGGACCCTACGAGCAGTACTTC.

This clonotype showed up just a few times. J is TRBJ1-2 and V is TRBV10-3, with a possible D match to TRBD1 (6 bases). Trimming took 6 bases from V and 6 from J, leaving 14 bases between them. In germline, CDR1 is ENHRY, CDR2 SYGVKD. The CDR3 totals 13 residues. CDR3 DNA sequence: TGTGCCATCAGGGGGGCCAAAGCCAATGGCTACACCTTC. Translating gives CAIRGAKANGYTF.

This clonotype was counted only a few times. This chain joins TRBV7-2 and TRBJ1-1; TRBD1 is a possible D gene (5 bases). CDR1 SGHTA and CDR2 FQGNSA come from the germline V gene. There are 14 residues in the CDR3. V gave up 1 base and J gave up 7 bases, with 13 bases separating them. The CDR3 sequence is CASSLVGQVDEAFF. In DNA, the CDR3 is TGTGCCAGCAGCTTAGTGGGGCAGGTCGATGAAGCTTTCTTT.

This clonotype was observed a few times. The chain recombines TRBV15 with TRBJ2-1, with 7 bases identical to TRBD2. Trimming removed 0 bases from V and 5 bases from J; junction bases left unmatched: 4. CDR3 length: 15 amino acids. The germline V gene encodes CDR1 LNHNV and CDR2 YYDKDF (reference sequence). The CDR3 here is CATSRDRAGDNEQFF. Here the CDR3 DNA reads TGTGCCACCAGCAGAGATCGCGCGGGAGACAATGAGCAGTTCTTC.

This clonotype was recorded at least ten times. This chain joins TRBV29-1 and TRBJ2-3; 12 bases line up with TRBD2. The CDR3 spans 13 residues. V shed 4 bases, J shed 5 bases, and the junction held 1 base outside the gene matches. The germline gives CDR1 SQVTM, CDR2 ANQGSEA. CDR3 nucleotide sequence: TGCAGCGTTGTACTAGCGGGGGGAGATACGCAGTATTTT. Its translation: CSVVLAGGDTQYF.

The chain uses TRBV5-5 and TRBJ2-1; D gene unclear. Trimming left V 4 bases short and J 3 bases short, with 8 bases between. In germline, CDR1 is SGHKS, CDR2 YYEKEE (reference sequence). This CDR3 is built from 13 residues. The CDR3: CASSGADYNEQFF. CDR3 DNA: TGTGCCAGCAGCGGAGCAGACTACAATGAGCAGTTCTTC. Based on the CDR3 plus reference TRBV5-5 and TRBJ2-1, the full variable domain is DAGVTQSPTHLIKTRGQQVTLRCSPISGHKSVSWYQQVLGQGPQFIFQYYEKEERGRGNFPDRFSARQFPNYSSELNVNALLLGDSALYLCASSGADYNEQFFGPGTRLTVL.

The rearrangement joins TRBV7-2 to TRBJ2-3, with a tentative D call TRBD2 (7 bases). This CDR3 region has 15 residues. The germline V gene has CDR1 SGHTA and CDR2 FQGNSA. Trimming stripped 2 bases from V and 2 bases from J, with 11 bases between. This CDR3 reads CASSLMGGPTDTQYF. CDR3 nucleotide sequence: TGTGCCAGCAGCTTAATGGGGGGGCCCACAGATACGCAGTATTTT.

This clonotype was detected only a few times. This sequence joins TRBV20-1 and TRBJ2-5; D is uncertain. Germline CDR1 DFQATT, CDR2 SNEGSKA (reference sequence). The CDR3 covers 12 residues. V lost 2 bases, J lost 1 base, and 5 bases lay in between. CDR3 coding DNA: TGCAGTGCTAGAAAAGCCCAAGAGACCCAGTACTTC. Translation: CSARKAQETQYF.